This T cell receptor (beta chain) was identified during a study of OX40 agonist ivuxolimab in advanced cancers. About the study: Participants averaged 60 years of age (range about 23 to 80) and were about 85% male. Three patients responded partially, comprising one with hepatocellular carcinoma and two with cutaneous melanoma. Study outcomes and limitations: In the 0.1 to 3.0 mg/kg range, CD4+ and CD8+ blood T cells had expanded clonally by week 6. Certain nonresponders additionally had low normalized T-cell clonal expansion.

The CDR3 is 14 residues long. Trimming pared 2 bases from V and 5 bases from J, leaving 13 bases between. Germline V CDR1 and CDR2: MNHNS, SASEGT. In regard to this clone: Its specificity is not known.

Clones were read by immunoSEQ multiplex PCR, and TCRdb kept only the in-frame ones, dropping some. The repertoire includes around 67,000 clones, about 90% of them detected once, and about 1.3% sits in the top ten. This sequence was found in an adult with an advanced solid tumor such as melanoma, head and neck, liver or kidney cancer. The source material was CD4+ or CD8+ T cells sorted from blood, sampled in a trial of the OX40 agonist ivuxolimab. The gene calls are TRBV6-1 and TRBJ2-7; D is uncertain. CDR3 region: CASSETRSVDEQYF. The CDR3 DNA sequence: TGTGCCAGCAGTGAAACCAGGTCTGTAGACGAGCAGTACTTC.